These T cell receptor beta chains were read from a single sample in a study of sequential checkpoint blockade in melanoma. Repertoires were generated with immunoSEQ multiplex PCR, while TCRdb's copy carries only in-frame clones and drops some. The sample lists 30,000 to 45,000 clones, approximately 91% seen once, with under 15% in the top ten. The material was CD8+ T cells sorted from blood (inferred from file names), obtained from a patient given nivolumab and ipilimumab in sequence. The receptors stem from a human donor with melanoma. Both conserved end residues are part of each CDR3. A D gene is named only where the DNA matches it firmly. The size field is filled for only some rows; it gives once, few, many or a size class.

v_call	clone_size	d_call	j_call	cdr3_nt	cdr3_aa
TRBV27	-	-	TRBJ2-5	TGTGCCAGCAGTTTATCGTCGCTAGAGGAAGAGACCCAGTACTTC	CASSLSSLEEETQYF
TRBV7-9	-	TRBD1	TRBJ1-1	TGTGCCAGCAGCTTACGACAGGGGAACACTGAAGCTTTCTTT	CASSLRQGNTEAFF
TRBV5-6	-	-	TRBJ2-3	TGTGCCAGCAGCTTGGTCTATATCTCTAGCACAGATACGCAGTATTTT	CASSLVYISSTDTQYF
TRBV6-4	-	TRBD1	TRBJ1-5	TGTGCCAGCACCTCGACAGGGGAACATCAGCCCCAGCATTTT	CASTSTGEHQPQHF
TRBV6-1	-	-	TRBJ2-2	TGTGCCAGCGGGGGGGCAGTCATGCCCGGGGAGCTGTTTTTT	CASGGAVMPGELFF
TRBV19	-	TRBD1	TRBJ2-1	TGTGCCAGTAAGCAAGAGACAGGGGCGGTTCATGAGCAGTTCTTC	CASKQETGAVHEQFF
TRBV7-9	-	TRBD1	TRBJ2-1	TGTGCCAGCAGCTTAGCTGACAGGGGACGATACAATGAGCAGTTCTTC	CASSLADRGRYNEQFF
TRBV7-2	-	TRBD2	TRBJ2-1	TGTGCCAGCAGCTTGGGACTAGCGGGATTAAATGAGCAGTTCTTC	CASSLGLAGLNEQFF
TRBV19	-	TRBD2	TRBJ2-2	TGTGCCAGTAGTATCGGCCTAGCGGGAAGCACCGGGGAGCTGTTTTTT	CASSIGLAGSTGELFF
TRBV10-2	-	TRBD2	TRBJ2-3	TGCGCCAGCAGTGGGCTACTAGCGGGACGGGATACGCAGTATTTT	CASSGLLAGRDTQYF
TRBV19	-	TRBD1	TRBJ1-1	TGTGCCAGTAGCTCGGACAGGGGGGGTGACACTGAAGCTTTCTTT	CASSSDRGGDTEAFF
TRBV27	-	-	TRBJ2-2	TGTGCCAGCAGTTTTCTACCCCCAAACACCGGGGAGCTGTTTTTT	CASSFLPPNTGELFF
TRBV9	-	TRBD1	TRBJ1-4	TGTGCCAGCAGCGGTGGGGACAGGCTACATAATGAAAAACTGTTTTTT	CASSGGDRLHNEKLFF
TRBV13	once	-	TRBJ2-7	TGTGCCAGCAGCTTAGGACAGGGAATGGGAAACGAGCAGTACTTC	CASSLGQGMGNEQYF
TRBV6-6	-	-	TRBJ2-5	TGTGCCAGCAGTTCTACCGGAGGCCGCGAGACCCAGTACTTC	CASSSTGGRETQYF
TRBV5-6	-	-	TRBJ1-5	TGTGCCAGCAGCAAACAGGGAATTCAGCCCCAGCATTTT	CASSKQGIQPQHF
TRBV7-2	-	TRBD1	TRBJ2-1	TGTGCCAGCAGCTTCCGGGACAGCTCCTACAATGAGCAGTTCTTC	CASSFRDSSYNEQFF
TRBV5-1	-	TRBD1	TRBJ1-1	TGCGCCAGCAGCTTGGGCCGGACAGGGAGCACTGAAGCTTTCTTT	CASSLGRTGSTEAFF
TRBV9	-	TRBD2	TRBJ2-1	TGTGCCAGCAGCAGTGGACTAGCGGGAGGCAATGAGCAGTTCTTC	CASSSGLAGGNEQFF
TRBV19	-	-	TRBJ2-3	TGTGCCAGTAGTATTGGAGGAACTAGCACAGATACGCAGTATTTT	CASSIGGTSTDTQYF
TRBV10-2	-	-	TRBJ1-4	TGCGCCAGCAGTGACCTCGCGGCGTATGAAAAACTGTTTTTT	CASSDLAAYEKLFF
TRBV7-9	few	TRBD2	TRBJ2-1	TGTGCCAGCAGCCAAGATGGGACTAGCGGGGGGAATGAGCAGTTCTTC	CASSQDGTSGGNEQFF
TRBV7-9	few	TRBD1	TRBJ2-3	TGTGCCAGCAGAGGGGGCCACGTGGATACGCAGTATTTT	CASRGGHVDTQYF
TRBV9	-	-	TRBJ1-2	TGTGCCAGCAGCGTAGGGGGGGATACCATTACAGGCTACACCTTC	CASSVGGDTITGYTF
TRBV27	-	-	TRBJ1-4	TGTGCCAGCAGTCCCATTACAGCAGCAACTAATGAAAAACTGTTTTTT	CASSPITAATNEKLFF
TRBV7-6	-	-	TRBJ1-3	TGTGCCAGCAGCTTAGCCTTTGGAAACACCATATATTTT	CASSLAFGNTIYF
TRBV19	-	TRBD2	TRBJ2-2	TGTGCCAGTAGTATACTTTCCGGGGAGACTAGCGGGAGGGCCGGTTCTCCCGGGGAGCTGTTTTTT	CASSILSGETSGRAGSPGELFF
TRBV4-3	-	TRBD2	TRBJ2-2	TGCGCCAGCAGCCAAGATTTGTCTAGCGGGAGATCCACCGGGGAGCTGTTTTTT	CASSQDLSSGRSTGELFF
TRBV2	-	-	TRBJ2-3	TGTGCCAGCATGGGTGGGACAGGGGGAAAGACTAGCGGGAGACGAGATACGCAGTATTTT	CASMGGTGGKTSGRRDTQYF
TRBV7-2	-	TRBD2	TRBJ2-1	TGTGCCAGCAGCTTAACTAGCGGCCCCTACAATGAGCAGTTCTTC	CASSLTSGPYNEQFF
TRBV9	-	-	TRBJ2-5	TGTGCCAGCAGCGTAGACAGCCAGATCCAAGAGACCCAGTACTTC	CASSVDSQIQETQYF
TRBV11-2	-	TRBD2	TRBJ2-1	TGTGCCAGCAGCACCTGGGAGGGTTATGAGGGCAATGAGCAGTTCTTC	CASSTWEGYEGNEQFF
TRBV29-1	-	-	TRBJ1-1	TGCAGCGTTGCAGGAATTGGGTCTGAAGCTTTCTTT	CSVAGIGSEAFF
TRBV6-5	-	-	TRBJ2-2	TGTGCCAGCAGTTACTCTGTCTACAACACCGGGGAGCTGTTTTTT	CASSYSVYNTGELFF
TRBV5-1	once	TRBD2	TRBJ2-7	TGCGCCAGCAGCTTGCCCCTAGTGGCGGGGGTCTCCTACGAGCAGTACTTC	CASSLPLVAGVSYEQYF
TRBV9	once	TRBD1	TRBJ2-5	TGTGCCAGCAGCGTCGACAGGGGTGACTTGGAGACCCAGTACTTC	CASSVDRGDLETQYF
TRBV27	-	-	TRBJ2-1	TGTGCCTGCAGACTAACCATCTCCCTCTACAATGAGCAGTTCTTC	CACRLTISLYNEQFF
TRBV27	-	-	TRBJ2-2	TGTGCCAGCAGTCCCGGGGCGAACACCGGGGAGCTGTTTTTT	CASSPGANTGELFF
TRBV5-4	once	TRBD2	TRBJ2-1	TGTGCCAGCAGCTCACGCCCTAGCGGGACGAATGAGCAGTTCTTC	CASSSRPSGTNEQFF
TRBV28	-	-	TRBJ1-6	TGTGCCAGCAGTTGGTACGGGAGCTCCTATAATTCACCCCTCCACTTT	CASSWYGSSYNSPLHF
TRBV19	-	-	TRBJ2-3	TGTGCCTCCGGAGGGCTCACAGATACGCAGTATTTT	CASGGLTDTQYF
TRBV9	-	TRBD1	TRBJ2-4	TGTGCCAGCAGCGTATCAGGGGGCCTTGGCAAAAACATTCAGTACTTC	CASSVSGGLGKNIQYF
TRBV18	-	TRBD2	TRBJ2-1	TGTGCCAGCTCACAAGGGACTAGTTCCGCGGATGAGCAGTTCTTC	CASSQGTSSADEQFF
TRBV5-4	-	-	TRBJ2-7	TGTGCCAGCAGCTTATTGAGCTACGAGCAGTACTTC	CASSLLSYEQYF
TRBV4-1	-	-	TRBJ2-7	TGCGCCAGCAGCCAAGTTCGTGGCGGTCCCTACGAGCAGTACTTC	CASSQVRGGPYEQYF
TRBV7-2	-	-	TRBJ2-1	TGTGCCAGCACCTACGGGGGATCCTACAATGAGCAGTTCTTC	CASTYGGSYNEQFF
TRBV25-1	-	TRBD2	TRBJ2-1	TGTGCCAGCAGTAGCGGGAGGACCTACAATGAGCAGTTCTTC	CASSSGRTYNEQFF
TRBV20-1	-	-	TRBJ1-1	TGCAGGGTACAGGGGAACACTGAAGCTTTCTTT	CRVQGNTEAFF